This T cell receptor beta chain is drawn from a study of cytomegalovirus exposure and HLA in healthy donors (TCRdb year 2017). Context from the whole study: In an earlier analysis of under 600 of the donors, 250 to 350 Gb of sequence data and roughly 100 million unique TCR beta sequences from 180 million or so T cells were reported. Every discovery cohort repertoire had been produced on one sequencing platform. Rather than using new phenotypic data, the later analysis identified candidate immune exposures from TCR beta sequences and from how often those sequences occurred across donors. To predict cytomegalovirus infection status, the study brought together high-throughput TCR immunosequencing, statistical association of individual TCRs with disease status, and machine learning. The aim of the study was to test whether cataloging public T cell receptors could identify signatures of past pathogen exposure. Of the 350 to 450 genotyped donors, about 80% fell in the genetic ancestry cluster associated with self-reported Caucasian donors. Using immunosequencing, the study profiled T cell repertoires from 550 to 750 subjects and related those repertoires to cytomegalovirus serostatus. Donor age, sex, ethnicity and CMV serostatus were compiled together with the repertoire data. In an earlier analysis of about 590 of the donors, high-throughput TCR beta sequencing was used to judge whether each TCR beta V gene segment behaved as functional or pseudogenic. Both class I and class II loci were covered by HLA typing, at four-digit resolution. Among over 350 genotyped donors of the cohort, an average of 235,054 unique TCR beta nucleotide sequences were sequenced per donor, around 18% of them non-productive. To study patterns of TCR occurrence, a later analysis re-analyzed previously published TCR beta repertoires from 666 donors and added high-resolution HLA genotyping. A later genetic analysis used genome-wide SNP genotypes for about 55% of the 666 donors, treating that subset as a discovery cohort. Several DR-DQ haplotypes were treated as single units for association and clustering because of strong linkage in the cohort. Besides the first cohort of roughly 700 subjects, a separate validation cohort made up of 120 or so different subjects was used. The number of typed donors differed by locus: roughly 620-640 for A, B, C, DRB1 and DQB1; roughly 510 for DQA1; over 600 for DPA1; and some 450 for DPB1. Roughly 300 gigabases of sequencing data and tens of millions of unique TCR sequences made up an early release that covered approximately 650 HLA-typed donors. Points the paper makes about the study in general: In an earlier analysis of 500 to 650 of the donors, most TCR beta V segments appeared in productive rearrangements about 90% or about 30% of the time, broadly matching IMGT annotations. Fewer than 20 rarely observed V segments, including chromosome 9 orphons, were excluded from the earlier analysis of a few hundred of the donors because counts were too low. A further reported finding was that TCR beta sequences accurately predicted the HLA-A and HLA-B alleles for most subjects in the first cohort. Presence/absence analyses assumed roughly uniform sequencing depth across donors, an assumption that may not hold. Compared with equally common non-associated chains, HLA-associated TCR beta chains in a later analysis were more clonally expanded and had lower generation probabilities. In vitro tests confirmed that three of the cytomegalovirus-associated TCR beta chains recognize cytomegalovirus antigens. The only immune exposure information available for the cohort was CMV serostatus. V-gene and J-gene trimming of TCR beta chains was associated with a missense DCLRE1C variant in a later genetic analysis, and the association was replicated in an independent cohort. The authors suggested that the approach could potentially be extended to other disease states and immunological phenotypes. Compared with the approximately 720-donor mean, donors in an Asian-associated ancestry cluster had fewer N-insertions in productive TCRs, according to a later genetic analysis. Most CMV-associated TCR beta chains appeared to be HLA-restricted in a later analysis, and the HLA associations seemed to be driven largely by CMV exposure. While some public TCRs were present in many individuals, most TCR sequences turned up only very rarely across donors. Only TCR beta chains were sequenced in this cohort, and the absence of alpha or paired-chain data limited detectable features. Linkage disequilibrium might explain the correlated functional status among segregating V segments, but an unknown experimental factor could not be ruled out. In a later analysis, several top co-occurrence clusters were reported to appear linked to parvovirus B19, influenza, CMV and Epstein-Barr virus. The classifier was reported to diagnose cytomegalovirus status with high specificity and sensitivity in both the original and validation cohorts. Assigning TCR associations to individual alleles was difficult when HLA alleles, especially DR and DQ, strongly co-occurred. At a false discovery rate of 0.05, a later analysis linked approximately 18,000 TCR beta sequences to specific HLA alleles. A group of highly shared sequence variants was considered likely to be a technical artifact of the sequencing pipeline. Because HLA typing was unavailable for some donors at each locus, only the typed subset was used in association tests. The study gave a list of 150 to 200 TCR beta chains associated with cytomegalovirus. In a later analysis, the rate of TCR association differed among HLA loci, with DRB1 alleles having the most associated TCRs and HLA-C alleles having the fewest.

The library was produced with the immunoSEQ multiplex PCR assay. A mixture of 60 forward primers for TCR Vbeta segments and 13 reverse primers for TCR Jbeta segments was used in the multiplex PCR. The CDR3 region of rearranged TCR beta genes was amplified from genomic DNA with a multiplex PCR assay. On the Illumina HiSeq System, the amplified TCR beta libraries were sequenced as 87-base-pair reads. Concerning the study's data processing: In a later analysis, tens of millions of unique TCR beta chains were counted across the 500 to 850 repertoires, and around 10 million of these chains were shared by at least two donors. To remove PCR and sequencing errors, raw reads were error-corrected and collapsed into unique sequences using a nearest-neighbor algorithm that merged closely related sequences. Alignment of CDR3 sequences to IMGT reference sequences was used to assign V, D and J gene segments. For a sequence to be retained, at least a six-nucleotide match to both a V gene segment and a J gene segment was required. A rearrangement counted as productive if the CDR3 had no stop codons and remained in frame with V and J, and every other rearrangement counted as non-productive. CDR3 was defined by IMGT convention, running from the second conserved V-encoded cysteine to the conserved J-encoded phenylalanine. The earlier analysis of fewer than 750 of the donors excluded sequences that lacked an unambiguous match to a single V gene segment. In an earlier analysis of almost 600 of the donors, a V segment was called functional when productive rearrangements were above 56.7%, and segregating when the standard deviation between donors exceeded 5%. A statistical classification framework was built to diagnose cytomegalovirus status from the catalog of TCR beta chain sequences. In a later analysis, V and J genes were assigned by comparing TCR nucleotide sequences against IMGT/GENE-DB human TR gene sequences. In a later analysis, CDR3 sequences and most-parsimonious VDJ recombination scenarios were assigned using the TCRdist pipeline. In a later analysis, each TCR beta chain was defined by its CDR3 amino acid sequence together with its V-gene family, and reads lacking a unique V-gene family were excluded. In a later analysis, 550 to 650 highly shared, low-generation-probability nucleotide sequences were removed to address suspected cross-contamination and a sequencing artifact. In a later analysis, a clonal expansion index for each public chain was calculated from normalized within-repertoire ranks of inferred template counts. In a later analysis, generation probabilities were computed using a VDJ recombination model fitted to out-of-frame rearrangements, and the results were checked against IGoR. In a later analysis, hypergeometric tests were used to score TCR-TCR, TCR-HLA and TCR-CMV co-occurrence, with a repertoire-size bias correction applied to TCR pairs. In a later analysis, false discovery rates were estimated by permuting HLA or CMV assignments 20 times. In a later analysis, co-occurring TCRs were grouped using DBSCAN, and TCRdist sequence similarity was added for clustering within HLA-allele-positive subsets. Repertoires with fewer than 30,000 or more than 120,000 public chains, plus five repertoires with anomalous nucleotide sharing, were excluded from co-occurrence clustering. TCRdb re-hosts the immuneACCESS table, in-frame sequences only. Its copies lack some clones; in the studies checked, an unresolved V gene accounts for under half of them, and the cause for the rest is not known. The V and J calls and the clone size are those of that table, but D and trimming were determined from the DNA. For this sample, the table gives about 60,000 clones. The top ten hold about 15% of the sample.

The cohort comprised 670 or so healthy bone marrow donors. Cohort members were all nominally healthy when sampled, although unrecorded immune exposures were likely present. The donor tested CMV seronegative and was one of the 352 seronegative cohort members. Each donor provided a peripheral blood sample, and peripheral blood mononuclear cells were used for TCR beta sequencing. The Qiagen DNeasy Blood Extraction Kit was used to extract genomic DNA from the blood cell samples. Concerning this clone itself: It has no known antigen specificity.

Material: PBMCs. The sequence was obtained from a boy aged 10-17 years in good health and CMV-seronegative.

The encoded CDR3 is CASTPNPGTGATQYF. The DNA sequence follows: TGTGCCAGCACTCCCAATCCCGGGACAGGGGCCACCCAGTACTTC. The sequence is built from TRBV6-5 and TRBJ2-5, with 10 junctional bases fitting TRBD1. Reading from cysteine to phenylalanine, the CDR3 counts 15 amino acids. Of the read, only the CDR3 DNA is kept; its 45 bases are in frame from base 1. The germline V gene supplies CDR1 MNHEY and CDR2 SVGAGI. For this chain, trimming is 7 bases at the V end and 8 bases at the J end, and the number of junction bases without a gene match is 13.